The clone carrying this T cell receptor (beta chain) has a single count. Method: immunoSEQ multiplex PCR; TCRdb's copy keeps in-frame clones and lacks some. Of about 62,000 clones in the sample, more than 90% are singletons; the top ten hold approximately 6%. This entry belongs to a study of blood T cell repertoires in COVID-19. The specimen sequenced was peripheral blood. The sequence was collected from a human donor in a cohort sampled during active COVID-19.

The CDR3 DNA follows: TGCGCCAGCAGCTCCGGACCGGGACATACCCCCGAGCAGTACTTC. Translating it yields CASSSGPGHTPEQYF. The chain couples TRBV5-1 to TRBJ2-7; tentative D call: TRBD1 (6 bases). Per the germline V gene, CDR1 is SGHRS and CDR2 is YFSETQ. V lost 3 bases, J lost 6 bases, and 19 bases lay in between. This CDR3 is built from 15 residues.